This T cell receptor beta chain was obtained from a study of beta chain features in type 1 diabetes. Per the germline V gene, CDR1 is PRHDT and CDR2 is FYEKMQ (reference sequence). V was trimmed by 1 base and J by 4 bases, leaving 10 bases between them. The CDR3 is 14 residues long. What was sequenced were expressed TCRB transcripts, since all of the isolated RNA had been reverse transcribed. TCRdb's copy holds only in-frame clones and misses some; the assay was immunoSEQ multiplex PCR. The data hold 300,000 to 400,000 clones, with 9.5% to 11% observed a single time. Sequenced input: naive CD4+ T cells from blood. The chain combines TRBV13 with TRBJ1-2, with a weak D call TRBD1 (5 bases). The clonotype comes from a woman in her 30s in good health. The CDR3 region has the DNA TGTGCCAGCAGCTTAGTAGACAGAACCTATGGCTACACCTTC. Residues: CASSLVDRTYGYTF. The full variable domain, rest sourced from reference TRBV13 and TRBJ1-2, is AAGVIQSPRHLIKEKRETATLKCYPIPRHDTVYWYQQGPGQDPQFLISFYEKMQSDKGSIPDRFSAQQFSDYHSELNMSSLELGDSALYFCASSLVDRTYGYTFGSGTRLTVV.